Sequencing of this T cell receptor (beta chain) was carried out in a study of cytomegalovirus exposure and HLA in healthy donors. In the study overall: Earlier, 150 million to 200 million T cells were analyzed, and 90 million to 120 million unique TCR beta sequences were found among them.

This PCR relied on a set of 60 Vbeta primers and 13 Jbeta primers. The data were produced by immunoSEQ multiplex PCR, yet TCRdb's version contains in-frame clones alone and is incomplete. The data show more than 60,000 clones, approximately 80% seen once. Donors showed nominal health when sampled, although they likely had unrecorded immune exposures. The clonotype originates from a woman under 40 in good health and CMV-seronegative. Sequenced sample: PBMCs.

As DNA, the CDR3 is TGTGCCAGCAGTTACTCTTCAGGGGCGAACACTGAAGCTTTCTTT. Translated, it gives CASSYSSGANTEAFF. The genes are TRBV6-5 and TRBJ1-1; tentative D call: TRBD1 (6 bases). From germline, CDR1 is MNHEY and CDR2 SVGAGI. Trimming took off 0 bases at V and 1 base at J, with 9 bases between the two ends. The CDR3 has 15 residues.